This T cell receptor beta chain was obtained from a study of CD8 T cells in ankylosing spondylitis. V gave up 5 bases and J gave up 9 bases, with 12 bases separating them. Germline loops: CDR1 SEHNR, CDR2 FQNEAQ (reference sequence). The length of the CDR3 is 12 residues. General study findings and limits: Earlier authors reported some of these motif variants in reactive arthritis synovial fluid and blood. The study looked at matched synovial fluid samples from ankylosing spondylitis patients. Disease-linked clones were reported to be significantly enriched there.

In this sample, this clonotype turned up many times. What it binds is unknown. Scientists made TCR beta libraries using quantitative 5'-RACE with molecular barcodes. Via MiXCR, TCRdb re-called the 5' RACE reads, giving one row per CDR3 protein. This sample has more than 150,000 distinct CDR3 sequences, with 15% to 20% found just once. Sequenced material: blood, either unsorted or a sorted T cell fraction (not recorded which). The V and J genes are TRBV7-9 and TRBJ2-3; D is undetermined. The sequence came from a male donor aged 5-30 years with ankylosing spondylitis or in good health (not recorded which). The CDR3 loop is CASSPQISTQYF. CDR3 DNA: TGTGCCAGCAGCCCCCAGATCTCCACGCAGTATTTT.